What follows describes a single T cell receptor beta chain. Its antigen is not identified. The data stem from a study of CD8 T cells in ankylosing spondylitis. Whole-study findings and limits: Seemingly characteristic of ankylosing spondylitis blood was a TCR beta motif consisting of under 10 highly homologous variants.

TCRdb itself ran the 5' RACE reads through MiXCR, one entry per CDR3 protein. The data show more than 650,000 distinct CDR3 sequences, with about an eighth seen just once and roughly 0.51% held by the top ten. The CDR3 consists of 15 residues. CDR1 and CDR2 (germline): DFQATT, SNEGSKA (reference sequence). The V segment lost 5 bases and the J segment 2 bases; nucleotides outside the gene matches: 9. The chain recombines TRBV20-1 with TRBJ2-7, with TRBD1 matching over 10 bases. Sequenced sample: blood, either unsorted or a sorted T cell fraction (not recorded which). The sequence came from a male donor with ankylosing spondylitis. CDR3 in amino acids: CSALSGQGVPYEQYF. The CDR3 DNA follows: TGCAGTGCTCTCTCCGGACAGGGGGTACCCTACGAGCAGTACTTC.